Below are 19 T cell receptor beta chains sequenced from a single sample in a study of OX40 agonist ivuxolimab in advanced cancers. Assay used: immunoSEQ multiplex PCR; TCRdb lists only in-frame clones, some missing. The data show approximately 80,000 clones, around 94% seen once. Sequences were derived from CD4+ or CD8+ T cells sorted from blood, sampled in a trial of the OX40 agonist ivuxolimab. These TCRs come from an adult with an advanced solid tumor such as melanoma, head and neck, liver or kidney cancer.

The chain uses TRBV6-4 and TRBJ2-3; D remains ambiguous. Deletions cut 2 bases from V and 2 bases from J, with 5 bases between. CDR1 is MRHNA, CDR2 SNTAGT, per germline. This CDR3 comprises 13 residues. CDR3 nucleotide sequence: TGTGCCAGCAGTGACAGGCCCACAGATACGCAGTATTTT. It encodes CASSDRPTDTQYF.

The chain employs TRBV28 and TRBJ2-7; D may be TRBD1 or TRBD2 (5 bases each). The ends were cut back, 5 bases at V and 7 bases at J, with 18 bases in the middle. Germline V gene sequence: CDR1 MDHEN, CDR2 SYDVKM. The CDR3 has 14 amino acids. The DNA for the CDR3 is TGTGCCAGCAGTCCGGGACGGACCCTTGGGGAGCAGTACTTC. Its protein is CASSPGRTLGEQYF.

This sequence joins TRBV6-5 and TRBJ2-3; 9 positions match TRBD2. V shed 7 bases, J shed 4 bases, and the junction held 6 bases outside the gene matches. CDR1 and CDR2 (germline): MNHEY, SVGAGI. The CDR3 has 14 residues. CDR3 sequence reads: CASTPLAGADTQYF. The CDR3 DNA is TGTGCCAGCACTCCCTTAGCGGGAGCAGATACGCAGTATTTT.

J is TRBJ2-7 and V is TRBV5-5; D unclear. The CDR3 length is 16 residues. CDR1 is SGHKS, CDR2 YYEKEE, per germline (reference sequence). Deletions cut 4 bases from V and 2 bases from J, with 19 bases between. CDR3 residues: CASSTLSAKTAYEQYF. CDR3 in DNA: TGTGCCAGCAGCACCCTATCAGCGAAGACGGCCTACGAGCAGTACTTC. Full variable domain (remainder filled in from reference TRBV5-5 and TRBJ2-7): DAGVTQSPTHLIKTRGQQVTLRCSPISGHKSVSWYQQVLGQGPQFIFQYYEKEERGRGNFPDRFSARQFPNYSSELNVNALLLGDSALYLCASSTLSAKTAYEQYFGPGTRLTVT.

V usage is TRBV11-2 and J usage is TRBJ2-5; D not certain. TRBJ2-7 matches the DNA end more closely, so the J call is doubtful. Germline V gives CDR1 SGHAT, CDR2 FQNNGV. The CDR3 is 13 amino acids. CDR3 loop: CASSLAGLYEQYF. Here the CDR3 DNA reads TGTGCCAGCAGCTTAGCTGGGCTGTACGAGCAGTACTTC.

The rearrangement links TRBV4-2 to TRBJ1-3; tentatively, D is TRBD1 (5 bases). CDR1 LGHNA and CDR2 YNFKEQ come from the germline V gene. The V gene lost 7 bases and the J gene lost 0 bases, with 19 bases spanning the gap. The CDR3 extends over 17 amino acids. The CDR3 is CASTPGPLSLSGNTIYF. DNA of the CDR3: TGTGCCAGCACCCCAGGGCCGTTATCGCTCTCTGGAAACACCATATATTTT.

The V and J genes are TRBV25-1 and TRBJ2-7, with D perhaps TRBD2 (7 bases). Trimming stripped 7 bases from V and 4 bases from J, with 23 bases between. Germline CDR1 MGHDK, CDR2 SYGVNS. The CDR3 covers 16 residues. CDR3 nucleotide sequence: TGTGCCAGCAACCCCCTGGGGGGGGGCCGGGAGTACGAGCAGTACTTC. It specifies CASNPLGGGREYEQYF.

The V gene is TRBV27, the J gene TRBJ2-3, with D unresolved. The germline V gene encodes CDR1 MNHEY and CDR2 SMNVEV (reference sequence). Trimming removed 8 bases at V and 6 bases at J, with 18 bases between. The CDR3 consists of 14 residues. CDR3 DNA: TGTGCCAGCTGCTTGAGCTCGGTCGTCGATACGCAGTATTTT. It codes for CASCLSSVVDTQYF.

The genes are TRBV27 and TRBJ1-2; 10 bases are shared with TRBD1. The V gene's germline CDR1 is MNHEY and CDR2 SMNVEV (reference sequence). Trimming took 7 bases from V and 2 from J; bases not matched to a gene: 4. The CDR3 contains 14 residues. CDR3 DNA: TGTGCCAGCACCAAGGGACAGGGGAACTATGGCTACACCTTC. Protein product: CASTKGQGNYGYTF.

This clone was detected once. The chain uses TRBV7-9 and TRBJ2-7, with D tentatively TRBD1 (6 bases). Trimming removed 4 bases at V and 3 bases at J, with 13 bases between. Germline V lookup: CDR1 SEHNR, CDR2 FQNEAQ (reference sequence). This CDR3 has 14 amino acids. CDR3 sequence (DNA): TGTGCCAGCAGCTCGTCCCGGACAGACTACGAGCAGTACTTC. Its protein is CASSSSRTDYEQYF. The complete variable domain, with remaining parts taken from reference TRBV7-9 and TRBJ2-7, reads DTGVSQNPRHKITKRGQNVTFRCDPISEHNRLYWYRQTLGQGPEFLTYFQNEAQLEKSRLLSDRFSAERPKGSFSTLEIQRTEQGDSAMYLCASSSSRTDYEQYFGPGTRLTVT.

This chain connects TRBV4-1 to TRBJ2-1, with TRBD2 as a possible D gene (6 bases). V was pared by 0 bases and J by 0 bases, with 12 bases between. The germline V gene has CDR1 MGHRA and CDR2 YSYEKL. The CDR3 contains 17 residues. CDR3 protein: CASSQEIRGSSYNEQFF. In DNA, the CDR3 is TGCGCCAGCAGCCAAGAGATCCGGGGGAGCTCCTACAATGAGCAGTTCTTC.

V usage is TRBV29-1 and J usage is TRBJ2-5; a possible D gene is TRBD2 (5 bases). Germline CDR1 is SQVTM and CDR2 is ANQGSEA. Trimming left V 6 bases short and J 5 bases short, with 19 bases between. The CDR3 totals 14 residues. The CDR3 DNA reads as TGCAGCGTCGGAGGTGTGGGCCAGAGGGAGACCCAGTACTTC. Translated: CSVGGVGQRETQYF.

The CDR3 reads CASSMNRGDTEAFF. The CDR3 bases are TGTGCCAGTAGTATGAACCGAGGGGACACTGAAGCTTTCTTT. The chain carries TRBV19 and TRBJ1-1; TRBD1 is a possible D gene (5 bases). CDR1 is LNHDA and CDR2 is SQIVND in the germline V gene (reference sequence). The CDR3 contains 14 residues. V shed 3 bases and J shed 3 bases, with 11 bases lying between them.

The gene calls are TRBV9 and TRBJ1-2; D gene uncertain. Trimming took off 2 bases at V and 2 bases at J, with 10 bases between the two ends. Germline V gives CDR1 SGDLS, CDR2 YYNGEE. CDR3 size: 14 residues. The CDR3 sequence is CASSVYAVNYGYTF. Here the CDR3 DNA reads TGTGCCAGCAGCGTGTACGCAGTGAACTATGGCTACACCTTC.

The rearrangement links TRBV30 to TRBJ1-6, with a weak D call TRBD1 (5 bases). V gave up 2 bases and J gave up 13 bases, with 9 bases separating them. Germline lookup yields CDR1 GTSNPN and CDR2 SVGIG (reference sequence). The CDR3 runs to 11 residues. CDR3 in DNA: TGTGCCTGGAGTCAAGGGGACCCCCTCCACTTT. This translates into CAWSQGDPLHF. Filled out from reference TRBV30 and TRBJ1-6, the complete variable domain reads SQTIHQWPATLVQPVGSPLSLECTVEGTSNPNLYWYRQAAGRGLQLLFYSVGIGQISSEVPQNLSASRPQDRQFILSSKKLLLSDSGFYLCAWSQGDPLHFGNGTRLTVT.

The chain uses TRBV9 and TRBJ2-2; D perhaps matches TRBD1 (6 bases). Deletions cut 3 bases from V and 6 bases from J, with 9 bases between. The germline V gene encodes CDR1 SGDLS and CDR2 YYNGEE. This CDR3 is built from 13 residues. The CDR3 reads CASSGQVAGELFF. In DNA form, the CDR3 reads TGTGCCAGCAGCGGACAGGTGGCCGGGGAGCTGTTTTTT.

The chain links TRBV10-3 to TRBJ2-1, with 11 bases identical to TRBD2. Germline assignment: CDR1 ENHRY and CDR2 SYGVKD. V gave up 4 bases and J gave up 10 bases; unmatched junction bases: 12. The CDR3 length is 16 residues. The CDR3 DNA follows: TGTGCCATCAGTGCACCAGTAGCGGGAGGGCCAGGGGAGCAGTTCTTC. The encoded protein is CAISAPVAGGPGEQFF.

This chain connects TRBV28 to TRBJ1-2, with D unresolved. In germline, CDR1 is MDHEN, CDR2 SYDVKM. This CDR3 is 15 amino acids long. Trimming removed 1 base at V and 6 bases at J, with 15 bases between. This chain's CDR3 is CASSLLSPGGHGYTF. The CDR3 DNA is TGTGCCAGCAGTTTATTGTCACCGGGAGGTCATGGCTACACCTTC.

The chain recombines TRBV7-8 with TRBJ2-1; 7 nucleotides line up with TRBD2. This CDR3 spans 13 amino acids. Losses at the gene ends were 6 bases for V and 9 bases for J; bases not matched to a gene: 8. Per germline, CDR1 SGHVS and CDR2 FQNEAQ. The CDR3 loop is CASRLRGVREQFF. In DNA form, the CDR3 reads TGTGCCAGCAGGTTACGGGGGGTTCGTGAGCAGTTCTTC.